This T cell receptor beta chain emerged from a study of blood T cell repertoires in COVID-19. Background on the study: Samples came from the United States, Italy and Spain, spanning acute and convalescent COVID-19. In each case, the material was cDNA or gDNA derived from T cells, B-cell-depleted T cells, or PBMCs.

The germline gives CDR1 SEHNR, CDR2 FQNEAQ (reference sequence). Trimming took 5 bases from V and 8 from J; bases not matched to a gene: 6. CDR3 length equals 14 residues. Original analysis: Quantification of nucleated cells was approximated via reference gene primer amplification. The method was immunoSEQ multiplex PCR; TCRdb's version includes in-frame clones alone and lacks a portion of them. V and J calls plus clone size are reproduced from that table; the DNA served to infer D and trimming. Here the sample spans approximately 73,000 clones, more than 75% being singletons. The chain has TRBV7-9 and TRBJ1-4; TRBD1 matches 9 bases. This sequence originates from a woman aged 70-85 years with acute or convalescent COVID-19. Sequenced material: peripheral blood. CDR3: CASSTGTGKEKLFF. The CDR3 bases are TGTGCCAGCAGCACCGGGACAGGGAAAGAAAAACTGTTTTTT. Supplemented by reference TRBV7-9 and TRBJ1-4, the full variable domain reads DTGVSQNPRHKITKRGQNVTFRCDPISEHNRLYWYRQTLGQGPEFLTYFQNEAQLEKSRLLSDRFSAERPKGSFSTLEIQRTEQGDSAMYLCASSTGTGKEKLFFGSGTQLSVL.